These T cell receptor beta chains were read from a single sample in a study of blood T cell repertoires in COVID-19. Method: immunoSEQ multiplex PCR; TCRdb's copy keeps in-frame clones and lacks some. The table has 70,000 to 85,000 clones, 85% to 90% seen once. The sequencing sample was made of peripheral blood. These receptors were collected from a woman older than 75 in a cohort sampled during active or convalescent COVID-19. The conserved cysteine and the conserved F or W are not part of the CDR3 here. The order of the fields is D gene, clone size, V gene, CDR3 protein. The D gene is left open where the match is weak. The size entry is marked missing in some rows and otherwise reads once, few, many or a size class.

D gene: .; clone size: few; V gene: TRBV20-1; CDR3 protein: SASSLGQGGNNEQF
D gene: .; clone size: .; V gene: TRBV13; CDR3 protein: ASSQLNQPQH
D gene: .; clone size: .; V gene: TRBV18; CDR3 protein: ASSPPLVGGQPQH
D gene: .; clone size: .; V gene: TRBV2; CDR3 protein: ASSPSRSPLIEQY
D gene: .; clone size: .; V gene: TRBV5-1; CDR3 protein: ASSLGNSGSAYEQY
D gene: TRBD2; clone size: .; V gene: TRBV7-3; CDR3 protein: ASSLGGRARETQY
D gene: TRBD1; clone size: .; V gene: TRBV2; CDR3 protein: ASTLDRVGEQF
D gene: .; clone size: .; V gene: TRBV9; CDR3 protein: ASSVNIGTPSNTGELF
D gene: .; clone size: many; V gene: TRBV9; CDR3 protein: ASSVDPGSSGNTIY
D gene: TRBD1; clone size: .; V gene: TRBV4-1; CDR3 protein: ASSQAATGGEQY
D gene: .; clone size: .; V gene: TRBV19; CDR3 protein: ASSLRLSHNTDTQY
D gene: TRBD1; clone size: .; V gene: TRBV27; CDR3 protein: ASRTGSNTEAF
D gene: .; clone size: .; V gene: TRBV15; CDR3 protein: ATEGDGYNSPLH
D gene: .; clone size: few; V gene: TRBV7-8; CDR3 protein: ASSSTPGFSNQPQH
D gene: .; clone size: .; V gene: TRBV30; CDR3 protein: AWSVPAGKLGALH
D gene: .; clone size: .; V gene: TRBV10-3; CDR3 protein: AISESGITEAF
D gene: TRBD2; clone size: .; V gene: TRBV5-1; CDR3 protein: ASSFGTSRETQY
D gene: .; clone size: once; V gene: TRBV5-6; CDR3 protein: ASSLAGNQPQH
D gene: TRBD1; clone size: .; V gene: TRBV28; CDR3 protein: AIKGQGWSEAF
D gene: .; clone size: once; V gene: TRBV2; CDR3 protein: ANTGNTEAF
D gene: .; clone size: .; V gene: TRBV5-5; CDR3 protein: ASSQVNGRGYT
D gene: TRBD1; clone size: .; V gene: TRBV9; CDR3 protein: ASSARDRGLYNEQF
D gene: .; clone size: .; V gene: TRBV7-9; CDR3 protein: ASSLGLGVRGNTGELF
D gene: TRBD1; clone size: .; V gene: TRBV5-1; CDR3 protein: ASSRPTGGFDYGYT
D gene: TRBD2; clone size: .; V gene: TRBV3-1/TRBV3-2; CDR3 protein: ASSHRTSGGYNEQF
D gene: TRBD1; clone size: .; V gene: TRBV28; CDR3 protein: ASTGGTGGGEQY
D gene: TRBD1; clone size: .; V gene: TRBV7-9; CDR3 protein: ASSPPRAGGSAAAGELF
D gene: .; clone size: once; V gene: TRBV19; CDR3 protein: ASNPVSSGANVLT
D gene: .; clone size: .; V gene: TRBV5-4; CDR3 protein: ASSLPGPGDTQY
D gene: TRBD1; clone size: .; V gene: TRBV11-2; CDR3 protein: ASSLEAGGEAF
D gene: TRBD1; clone size: .; V gene: TRBV28; CDR3 protein: ASSLGLRDRGGYSYEQY
D gene: .; clone size: once; V gene: TRBV2; CDR3 protein: ASSEGGASNQPQH
D gene: TRBD2; clone size: .; V gene: TRBV7-8; CDR3 protein: ASSLETSGYTDTQY
D gene: .; clone size: .; V gene: TRBV5-8; CDR3 protein: ASSLPGLTQY
D gene: TRBD1; clone size: .; V gene: TRBV11-3; CDR3 protein: ASSPGTGGASDTQY
D gene: TRBD2; clone size: .; V gene: TRBV10-2; CDR3 protein: ASSESTGLAGGLEDTQY
D gene: .; clone size: .; V gene: TRBV2; CDR3 protein: ASRLSPRTDTQY
D gene: TRBD2; clone size: few; V gene: TRBV9; CDR3 protein: ASSVAERERTGELF
D gene: TRBD1; clone size: .; V gene: TRBV4-2; CDR3 protein: ASSPQGANEQY
D gene: .; clone size: .; V gene: TRBV7-2; CDR3 protein: ASSVSGANVLT
D gene: .; clone size: .; V gene: TRBV2; CDR3 protein: ASSERPLSYEQY
D gene: .; clone size: .; V gene: TRBV29-1; CDR3 protein: SADQTGNTEAF
D gene: TRBD1; clone size: .; V gene: TRBV5-1; CDR3 protein: ASSPRGPGGNTEAF
D gene: .; clone size: .; V gene: TRBV5-6; CDR3 protein: ASSLVSYTYEQY
D gene: TRBD1; clone size: .; V gene: TRBV5-1; CDR3 protein: ASSSGTGPSREKLF
D gene: .; clone size: .; V gene: TRBV5-1; CDR3 protein: ASSLQPTDNQPQH
D gene: TRBD1; clone size: .; V gene: TRBV23-1; CDR3 protein: ASSHRHPSNTRDSEETQY
D gene: .; clone size: .; V gene: TRBV29-1; CDR3 protein: SVATGTFEAF
D gene: .; clone size: .; V gene: TRBV5-1; CDR3 protein: ASSKGDTNYGYT